What follows are 19 T cell receptor beta chains derived from one specimen sequenced in a study of sequential checkpoint blockade in melanoma. Sequencing was performed with immunoSEQ multiplex PCR; in TCRdb, only in-frame clones are kept and a portion is missing. Here the sample spans more than 10,000 clones, almost 80% being singletons. The treatment denotes: randomized to nivolumab then ipilimumab (arm A) or the reverse (arm B). The sample consisted of CD8+ T cells sorted from blood (inferred from file names), taken from a patient given nivolumab and ipilimumab in sequence. Receptors were obtained from a human donor with melanoma.

This rearrangement joins TRBV19 to TRBJ1-4, with D possibly being TRBD1 (5 bases). The germline CDR1 and CDR2 sequences are LNHDA and SQIVND (reference sequence). The CDR3 has 14 residues. V dropped 9 bases and J dropped 7 bases, with 18 bases sitting between them. CDR3 nucleotides: TGTGCCAGCCAAACGTTTGGGGCGGTTGAAAAACTGTTTTTT. Protein product: CASQTFGAVEKLFF.

The chain carries TRBV19 and TRBJ1-1, with D tentatively TRBD1 (6 bases). Looked up from germline, CDR1 is LNHDA and CDR2 is SQIVND (reference sequence). This CDR3 has 15 amino acids. V was pared by 2 bases and J by 0 bases, with 10 bases between. CDR3 sequence reads: CASSINGGLNTEAFF. CDR3 bases: TGTGCCAGTAGTATAAACGGGGGGCTGAACACTGAAGCTTTCTTT.

V and J are TRBV25-1 and TRBJ2-1, with 11 bases identical to TRBD2. Germline CDR1 MGHDK, CDR2 SYGVNS. With V trimmed by 6 bases and J by 15 bases, 4 bases remained unmatched. The CDR3 consists of 11 residues. The CDR3 nucleotides are TGTGCCAGCAGGACTAGCGGGATTTCGTTCTTC. Its protein is CASRTSGISFF.

This chain connects TRBV5-6 to TRBJ2-4, with 10 nucleotides matching TRBD1. The CDR3 covers 18 residues. Germline V gene lookup returns CDR1 SGHDT and CDR2 YYEEEE. J lost 0 bases, V lost 4 bases, and 10 bases had no gene match. The CDR3 region is CASSVDRGELLAKNIQYF. The DNA for the CDR3 is TGTGCCAGCAGCGTGGACAGGGGGGAACTTCTAGCCAAAAACATTCAGTACTTC. The entire variable domain, with the rest obtained from reference TRBV5-6 and TRBJ2-4, is as follows: DAGVTQSPTHLIKTRGQQVTLRCSPKSGHDTVSWYQQALGQGPQFIFQYYEEEERQRGNFPDRFSGHQFPNYSSELNVNALLLGDSALYLCASSVDRGELLAKNIQYFGAGTRLSVL.

The chain links TRBV27 to TRBJ1-1; 7 bases fit TRBD1. The trim removed 7 bases at V and 2 bases at J, leaving 7 bases unmatched. Germline V gene lookup returns CDR1 MNHEY and CDR2 SMNVEV (reference sequence). The CDR3 contains 14 residues. For the CDR3, the DNA is TGTGCCAGCACTGACGGGACAGTTAACACTGAAGCTTTCTTT. Its translation is CASTDGTVNTEAFF.

The chain carries TRBV13 and TRBJ2-5, with a weak D call TRBD1 (6 bases). Trimming removed 1 base at V and 4 bases at J, with 13 bases between. CDR3 length: 15 amino acids. Germline V gives CDR1 PRHDT, CDR2 FYEKMQ (reference sequence). CDR3 nucleotide sequence: TGTGCCAGCAGCTTAGAGGGGCACAGGGCAGAGACCCAGTACTTC. It translates to CASSLEGHRAETQYF.

This rearrangement joins TRBV5-6 to TRBJ1-6, with a weak D call TRBD1 (6 bases). V was cut by 2 bases and J by 3 bases, with 9 bases left in between. CDR3 length: 15 residues. Germline-derived CDR1 and CDR2 are SGHDT and YYEEEE. The CDR3 spells CASSLVGGYNSPLHF. DNA for the CDR3: TGTGCCAGCAGCTTAGTAGGGGGCTATAATTCACCCCTCCACTTT.

The V gene is TRBV27, the J gene TRBJ1-1, with D tentatively TRBD1 (5 bases). V gave up 3 bases and J gave up 4 bases, with 15 bases separating them. The CDR3 contains 15 residues. Germline CDR1 is MNHEY and CDR2 is SMNVEV (reference sequence). In nucleotides, the CDR3 is TGTGCCAGCAGTTTCGACAGTCCAGGGTTCACTGAAGCTTTCTTT. Translated: CASSFDSPGFTEAFF.

V gene TRBV28 combines with J gene TRBJ2-5; 7 bases map to TRBD1. CDR1 is MDHEN and CDR2 is SYDVKM in the germline V gene. The V and J ends lost 5 bases and 4 bases, in that order; junction bases with no gene match: 7. The CDR3 is 14 amino acids. The chain's CDR3 is CASSPRTGRETQYF. The CDR3 coding sequence is TGTGCCAGCAGTCCGCGGACAGGTCGAGAGACCCAGTACTTC.

This clone was detected once. The rearrangement links TRBV5-1 to TRBJ1-1, with D uncertain. From germline, CDR1 is SGHRS and CDR2 YFSETQ. V was pared by 1 base and J by 7 bases, with 11 bases between. The CDR3 has 13 amino acids. The CDR3 coding sequence is TGCGCCAGCAGCTTGAATGGTCAGTTTGAAGCTTTCTTT. This sequence encodes CASSLNGQFEAFF.

V usage is TRBV9 and J usage is TRBJ2-3, with 9 positions matching TRBD2. The V and J ends lost 2 bases and 2 bases, in that order; junction bases with no gene match: 12. From germline, CDR1 is SGDLS and CDR2 YYNGEE. The CDR3 has 18 residues. As DNA, the CDR3 is TGTGCCAGCAGCGTGGACCCCGGACTAGCGCGATTCACAGATACGCAGTATTTT. It codes for CASSVDPGLARFTDTQYF.

V and J are TRBV19 and TRBJ2-3, with 7 nucleotides matching TRBD1. In germline, CDR1 is LNHDA, CDR2 SQIVND (reference sequence). This CDR3 spans 17 amino acids. Trimming cost V 5 bases and J 1 base; bases outside gene matches: 12. The CDR3 DNA is TGTGCCAGTAGTGACATCTTAGACAGGGTTGGCACAGATACGCAGTATTTT. Protein: CASSDILDRVGTDTQYF.

This clone was observed a few times. The chain recombines TRBV6-4 with TRBJ2-1; 10 nucleotides line up with TRBD2. The junction had 7 bases not matched to a gene; V was cut back by 6 bases and J by 5 bases. Germline CDR1 is MRHNA and CDR2 is SNTAGT. The CDR3 covers 15 residues. The CDR3 DNA sequence: TGTGCCAGCAGCTCTGGACTAGCGGAAAACAATGAGCAGTTCTTC. Protein sequence: CASSSGLAENNEQFF.

This clone is labeled as medium-sized. The V call is TRBV28, the J call TRBJ2-7; 7 positions agree with TRBD1. This CDR3 has 14 residues. Looked up from germline, CDR1 is MDHEN and CDR2 is SYDVKM. The junction had 1 base not matched to a gene; V was cut back by 0 bases and J by 2 bases. The CDR3 DNA reads TGTGCCAGCAGTTTATGGGACAGGACCTACGAGCAGTACTTC. It encodes CASSLWDRTYEQYF.

A remark on this clone: At one end the junction does not follow the germline gene, possibly because of a read error. Here the CDR3 DNA reads TGTGCCAGCAGCAAACGGGACAGGCACAACGAGCGGTACTTC. This gives the protein CASSKRDRHNERYF. The V and J genes are TRBV11-3 and TRBJ2-7; 8 bases match TRBD1. The CDR3 runs 14 residues. Per the germline V gene, CDR1 is SGHNT and CDR2 is YENEEA.

This clone was detected only once. The rearrangement links TRBV6-5 to TRBJ1-1, with a tentative D call TRBD1 (6 bases). V was pared by 3 bases and J by 4 bases, with 18 bases between. CDR1 is MNHEY and CDR2 is SVGAGI in the germline V gene. This CDR3 has 16 residues. CDR3 coding DNA: TGTGCCAGCAGTTATTTAACAGGGAGCGAAGGCACTGAAGCTTTCTTT. Translation gives CASSYLTGSEGTEAFF.

The chain has TRBV2 and TRBJ2-7; no clear D. The germline V and J ends were trimmed by 7 bases and 1 base, with 5 bases remaining between them. The CDR3 has 11 residues. Looked up from germline, CDR1 is SNHLY and CDR2 is FYNNEI. The CDR3 coding sequence is TGTGCCAGCACCAATTCCTACGAGCAGTACTTC. It encodes CASTNSYEQYF.

This chain joins TRBV5-6 and TRBJ2-5; weak D call: TRBD2 (6 bases). CDR3 length: 14 residues. Germline V gives CDR1 SGHDT, CDR2 YYEEEE. Trimming left V 4 bases short and J 3 bases short, with 13 bases between. CDR3 amino acids: CASSPDWGEETQYF. DNA of the CDR3: TGTGCCAGCAGCCCTGACTGGGGGGAAGAGACCCAGTACTTC. The full variable domain, with the rest looked up from reference TRBV5-6 and TRBJ2-5, is DAGVTQSPTHLIKTRGQQVTLRCSPKSGHDTVSWYQQALGQGPQFIFQYYEEEERQRGNFPDRFSGHQFPNYSSELNVNALLLGDSALYLCASSPDWGEETQYFGPGTRLLVL.

The rearrangement joins TRBV14 to TRBJ1-1; no clear D. This CDR3 has 11 residues. Germline CDR1 and CDR2: SGHDN and FVKESK. V lost 0 bases, J lost 11 bases, and 7 bases lay in between. CDR3 DNA sequence: TGTGCCAGCAGCCAAGATTTCATGGCTTTCTTT. It is translated as CASSQDFMAFF.